The source of this T cell receptor beta chain is a study of T cells after posttransplantation cyclophosphamide. This clone was counted ten times or more. Its antigen is unknown. Using immunoSEQ multiplex PCR, the repertoire was profiled, and TCRdb retains in-frame clones only, with some absent. The sample includes roughly 40,000 clones, none of them occurring once. Study outcomes and limitations: Donor-recipient repertoire similarity was low at 1-2 months, rising over year one. TRB overlap between skin or GI tissue T cells and blood was limited.

V dropped 4 bases and J dropped 4; count of bases not matched to a gene: 3. The CDR3 is 14 amino acids. The germline V gene has CDR1 SGHDT and CDR2 YYEEEE. The receptor's source is a woman aged 45-60 years in good health and a related stem cell transplant donor. J is TRBJ1-2 and V is TRBV5-6; 11 nucleotides match TRBD1. The specimen sequenced was PBMCs. The CDR3 nucleotides read TGTGCCAGCAGCCTGGGACAGGGGGTCTATGGCTACACCTTC. Amino acids: CASSLGQGVYGYTF.